This is a list of T cell receptor beta chains from one sample in a study of PD-L1 blockade in urothelial cancer. Clones were sequenced by immunoSEQ multiplex PCR, and TCRdb holds only the in-frame ones, with some missing. The data contain 35,000 to 55,000 clones, over 65% of them singletons. This material consisted of PBMCs, taken around atezolizumab (anti-PD-L1) treatment. The receptors were gathered from a man in his 70s with urothelial cancer. The CDR3 runs from the conserved cysteine through the conserved F or W. Clone size, where shown, is once, few, many, or a class for clones that have expanded.

clone_size	v_call	j_call	cdr3_aa
-	TRBV7-9	TRBJ2-7	CASSLLSASSYEQYF
-	TRBV2	TRBJ2-7	CAGRDRTTSYEQYF
-	TRBV5-5	TRBJ2-3	CASSLGTLTDTQYF
few	TRBV19	TRBJ1-5	CASSTQGGTKQPQHF
-	TRBV11-3	TRBJ2-5	CASSLDRAETQYF
few	TRBV5-6	TRBJ1-2	CASSSPDFYGYTF
-	TRBV6-4	TRBJ1-1	CASSALGGSTEAFF
-	TRBV4-2	TRBJ2-7	CASSQGGLAGGIEYF
-	TRBV5-5	TRBJ2-2	CASSLLIGGDHGELFF
-	TRBV11-3	TRBJ1-1	CASSLVIGSSSMNTEAFF
once	TRBV29-1	TRBJ1-2	CSVEQGVNGYTF
-	TRBV6-5	TRBJ2-3	CACRQGSTDTQYF
-	TRBV6-1	TRBJ1-1	CASSEAAEQYEAFF
-	TRBV28	TRBJ2-1	CAARKGDYEQFF
-	TRBV19	TRBJ2-2	CASSRPTGGGTGELFF
-	TRBV5-6	TRBJ2-7	CASSELTVSYEQYF
-	TRBV4-2	TRBJ2-2	CASSQASNTGELFF
once	TRBV10-3	TRBJ2-3	CASSLGQTDTQYF
-	TRBV6-5	TRBJ2-1	CASSPPSGTSNEQFF
once	TRBV6-5	TRBJ2-1	CASGGGGIYNEQFF
-	TRBV2	TRBJ2-7	CASSEDTTSYEQYF
-	TRBV25-1	TRBJ1-2	CASRQGQGGYTF
-	TRBV2	TRBJ1-5	CASSGGQVDQPQHF
-	TRBV5-6	TRBJ2-5	CASSLGYVSGTQETQYF
-	TRBV9	TRBJ1-3	CASSVEGREGNTIYF
few	TRBV9	TRBJ1-4	CASSRQYEKLFF
-	TRBV27	TRBJ1-2	CASSSQGAGILRYTF
few	TRBV18	TRBJ1-1	CASSPGRQGGRTEAFF
-	TRBV28	TRBJ2-1	CASNPSAGESYNEQFF
-	TRBV19	TRBJ1-1	CASSIAGTRTEAFF
-	TRBV4-3	TRBJ2-6	CASSQDLGEGRAGANVLTF
once	TRBV15	TRBJ1-3	CATSRGGRGLGNTIYF
once	TRBV2	TRBJ2-3	CASIDRTSGRSDTQYF
-	TRBV11-2	TRBJ2-3	CASSPGGVRTDTQYF
once	TRBV11-2	TRBJ1-5	CASSEQPNQPQHF
few	TRBV6-1	TRBJ2-2	CASSGIRTSGGELFF
-	TRBV19	TRBJ1-1	CASSMRGVSGTEAFF
-	TRBV6-1	TRBJ1-5	CASSKDIYSNQPQHF
-	TRBV19	TRBJ2-7	CASSNRDSIYEQYF
-	TRBV2	TRBJ1-2	CASSEQQLSNYGYTF
-	TRBV30	TRBJ2-2	CASHRGATGELFF
-	TRBV5-8	TRBJ2-1	CASSLRTGGSEQFF
-	TRBV2	TRBJ1-1	CASSISNTEAFF
-	TRBV12-5	TRBJ2-2	CASASGQANTGELFF